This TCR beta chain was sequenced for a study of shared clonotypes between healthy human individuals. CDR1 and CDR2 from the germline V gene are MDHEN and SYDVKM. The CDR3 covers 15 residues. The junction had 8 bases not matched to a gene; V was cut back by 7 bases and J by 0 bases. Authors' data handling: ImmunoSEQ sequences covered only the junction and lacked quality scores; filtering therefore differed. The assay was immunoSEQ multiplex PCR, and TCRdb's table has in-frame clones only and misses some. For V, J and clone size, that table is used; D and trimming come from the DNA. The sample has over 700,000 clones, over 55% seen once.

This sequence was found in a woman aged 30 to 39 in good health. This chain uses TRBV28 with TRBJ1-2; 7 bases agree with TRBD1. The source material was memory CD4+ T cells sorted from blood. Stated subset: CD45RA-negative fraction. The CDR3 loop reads CASTSTGPANYGYTF. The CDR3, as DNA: TGTGCCAGCACGTCGACAGGGCCGGCTAACTATGGCTACACCTTC.